The 14 T cell receptor beta chains given below trace back to one sample, sequenced in a study of blood T cell repertoires in COVID-19. Method: immunoSEQ multiplex PCR; TCRdb's copy keeps in-frame clones and lacks some. Altogether 70,000 to 90,000 clones are present, 78% being singletons, with the ten largest covering 15% to 20%. The specimen sequenced was peripheral blood. The source of these receptors is a human donor in a cohort sampled during active COVID-19.

V usage is TRBV6-1 and J usage is TRBJ2-5; 8 nucleotides align to TRBD2. The CDR3 totals 13 residues. Germline values: CDR1 MNHNS, CDR2 SASEGT. Unmatched junction bases numbered 8, after V lost 9 bases and J lost 5 bases. CDR3 sequence: CASSGTTVETQYF. The CDR3 DNA sequence: TGTGCCAGTAGCGGGACCACGGTCGAGACCCAGTACTTC.

CDR3 in DNA: TGTGCCAGCAGTGAAGCCGGACAGGGGTTGGTTGGCTATGGCTACACCTTC. It is translated as CASSEAGQGLVGYGYTF. This chain joins TRBV6-1 and TRBJ1-2, with TRBD1 matching 9 bases. Germline V CDR1 and CDR2: MNHNS, SASEGT. The CDR3 runs 17 residues. The ends lost 0 bases at V and 4 bases at J; junction bases unmatched: 9.

This chain connects TRBV4-1 to TRBJ2-2; possibly TRBD1 for D (6 bases). Germline V gene data show CDR1 as MGHRA and CDR2 as YSYEKL. Between the trimmed V and J ends, which lost 3 bases and 6 bases, there was a span of 8 bases. This CDR3 is built from 13 residues. The CDR3 nucleotides are TGCGCCAGCAGCCAGGGACAACCCGGGGAGCTGTTTTTT. Its translation is CASSQGQPGELFF.

This chain connects TRBV18 to TRBJ2-1; possibly TRBD2 for D (5 bases). This CDR3 contains 11 residues. Trimming took 4 bases from V and 7 from J, leaving 5 bases between them. Germline values: CDR1 KGHSH, CDR2 LQKENI. The CDR3 DNA reads as TGTGCCAGCTCACGCGGGAATGAGCAGTTCTTC. Amino acid sequence: CASSRGNEQFF.

The chain has TRBV3-1 (or the pseudogene TRBV3-2) and TRBJ1-1; 12 bases fit TRBD1. From germline, CDR1 is LGHDT and CDR2 YNNKEL (reference sequence). CDR3 length: 14 residues. V shed 4 bases and J 10 bases; nucleotides not matched to a gene: 7. CDR3 residues: CASSPRDRGRAAFF. In DNA form, the CDR3 reads TGTGCCAGCAGCCCCCGGGACAGGGGGCGGGCAGCTTTCTTT.

A single count supports this clone. J is TRBJ1-1 and V is TRBV2; tentatively, D is TRBD1 (6 bases). Per the germline V gene, CDR1 is SNHLY and CDR2 is FYNNEI. V lost 5 bases and J 0 bases, leaving 16 bases between the germline ends. The CDR3 spans 16 residues. CDR3 nucleotide sequence: TGTGCCAGCAGTATCAGGGGCCTTCTAATGAACACTGAAGCTTTCTTT. Amino acid sequence: CASSIRGLLMNTEAFF. Based on the CDR3 plus reference TRBV2 and TRBJ1-1, the full variable domain is EPEVTQTPSHQVTQMGQEVILRCVPISNHLYFYWYRQILGQKVEFLVSFYNNEISEKSEIFDDQFSVERPDGSNFTLKIRSTKLEDSAMYFCASSIRGLLMNTEAFFGQGTRLTVV.

This clone occurred many times. The rearrangement joins TRBV4-3 to TRBJ2-1, with 9 bases aligning to TRBD2. CDR3 length: 16 amino acids. Germline-derived CDR1 and CDR2 are LGHNA and YSLEER. V was clipped by 0 bases and J by 10 bases; unmatched bases: 10. The CDR3 coding sequence is TGCGCCAGCAGCCAAGATCGCCTAGCGGGGATCTTGGAGCAGTTCTTC. Encoded protein: CASSQDRLAGILEQFF.

The chain is built from TRBV7-8 and TRBJ1-1; 10 bases fit TRBD1. Germline CDR1 is SGHVS and CDR2 is FQNEAQ. J was trimmed by 5 bases and V by 4 bases; bases with no gene match: 7. The CDR3 runs to 15 residues. The CDR3 protein is CASSWRTGGLTEAFF. The DNA of the CDR3 is TGTGCCAGCAGCTGGAGGACAGGGGGGTTAACTGAAGCTTTCTTT.

CDR3 in amino acids: CASSQDHSRVGVYGYTF. The CDR3 nucleotides read TGCGCCAGCAGCCAAGATCACTCAAGGGTCGGGGTCTATGGCTACACCTTC. V gene TRBV4-3 combines with J gene TRBJ1-2; D gene uncertain. Trimming removed 0 bases at V and 4 bases at J, with 18 bases between. Germline CDR1 LGHNA, CDR2 YSLEER. This CDR3 has 17 residues.

This chain connects TRBV7-9 to TRBJ1-2; maybe TRBD1 (6 bases). The V end was cut by 5 bases, the J end by 5 bases, with 9 bases between. Germline CDR1 and CDR2: SEHNR and FQNEAQ (reference sequence). This CDR3 has 12 residues. DNA of the CDR3: TGTGCCAGCAGCCGCCAGGGGTATGGCTACACCTTC. Encoded protein: CASSRQGYGYTF.

This clone has only one observation. The CDR3 sequence is CASSLFLERELQETQYF. In DNA form, the CDR3 reads TGTGCCAGCAGCTTATTCTTAGAGCGGGAGCTTCAAGAGACCCAGTACTTC. This sequence joins TRBV11-3 and TRBJ2-5; TRBD2 matches 8 bases. CDR3 length: 17 amino acids. Germline V gene sequence: CDR1 SGHNT, CDR2 YENEEA. V shed 2 bases, J shed 2 bases, and the junction held 10 bases outside the gene matches.

As to this clone: With a much larger clone just one base away, this may be a read error. The gene calls are TRBV6-5 and TRBJ1-1, with unresolved D. Trimming pared 2 bases from V and 4 bases from J, leaving 8 bases between. The V gene's germline CDR1 is MNHEY and CDR2 SVGAGI. The CDR3 runs to 13 residues. CDR3 region: CASSYARSTEAFF. The CDR3 coding sequence is TGTGCCAGCAGTTACGCTCGGAGCACTGAAGCTTTCTTT.

J is TRBJ2-3 and V is TRBV12-3 or TRBV12-4, with 10 bases fitting TRBD2. V shed 6 bases, J shed 4 bases, and the junction held 1 base outside the gene matches. The CDR3 runs 13 residues. For the CDR3, the DNA is TGTGCCAGCAGCGGGACTAGCGCAGATACGCAGTATTTT. Protein: CASSGTSADTQYF.

The DNA for the CDR3 is TGTGCCAGCAGTTACTCCACAGGGGGTGCCGGTGAAGCTTTCTTT. Protein: CASSYSTGGAGEAFF. This chain links TRBV6-5 with TRBJ1-1; 8 bases agree with TRBD1. This CDR3 comprises 15 residues. CDR1 is MNHEY and CDR2 is SVGAGI in the germline V gene. Losses at the gene ends were 0 bases for V and 7 bases for J; bases not matched to a gene: 7.